This TCR beta chain was sequenced in a study of T-cell memory formation after mild COVID-19 (dated by TCRdb to about 2021). About the study as a whole: TCR sequence clusters from the two donors were largely donor specific. In a couple of donors, T-cell clones that expanded and contracted after mild COVID-19 were followed by sequencing TCRalpha and TCRbeta repertoires longitudinally. Two young, previously healthy adult volunteers made up the cohort, one male and one female. Results the study describes overall, beyond this receptor: The second-wave clones that peaked on day 37 were not confirmed to be SARS-CoV-2 specific. Contracting CD4+ clones appeared mostly in the CM and EM memory subsets, whereas CD8+ clones were enriched in EMRA. The study covered only two mild cases, and larger cohorts including severe cases with pre-infection samples were considered necessary. Balanced CD4/CD8 phenotypes were observed for clones contracting from day 15 to 85, whereas a bias towards CD4+ was observed for a second wave of clones expanding from day 15 to 37. Some responding clones were found in pre-infection memory, which suggests that pre-existing cross-reactive memory T cells took part in the SARS-CoV-2 response.

The V end gives up 3 bases and the J end 3 bases, leaving 6 bases in the junction not matched to a gene. The CDR3, from cysteine to phenylalanine, totals 15 residues. The retained sequence is limited to the CDR3, 45 bases, with the frame set at the first base. The germline V gene sets CDR1 to SGDLS and CDR2 to YYNGEE. The sample holds a few counts of this clonotype. Its antigen remains undetermined. Per-nucleotide qualities are absent, and no much larger clonotype sits a single base away. The sequencer was an Illumina NovaSeq 6000. TCRalpha and TCRbeta cDNA libraries were built by 5'RACE with constant-segment primers, adding sample barcodes and unique molecular identifiers. Trizol reagent was used to extract RNA from every sample. Amplification of the libraries took two PCR steps, and the second step added a second sample barcode plus Illumina TruSeq adapters. Sequencing of libraries was performed on an Illumina NovaSeq with 2 x 150 bp paired-end reads. As for how the authors treated the data: With migec v1.2.7, reads were demultiplexed and then collapsed into UMI-guided consensus sequences. Using mixcr v2.1.11, UMI consensuses were aligned to TRA and TRB V and J templates and then assembled into clonotypes. A clonotype was counted as expanded or contracted only if both edgeR and NoisET called the change significant, with noise models trained on biological replicates. For edgeR calls, the thresholds were a false discovery rate-adjusted p below 0.01 and a log2 fold-change of 1. As an exploratory analysis of dynamics, max-normalized trajectories of the 1000 most abundant clonotypes were examined with PCA combined with hierarchical clustering. Separately sequenced CD4+ and CD8+ repertoires were used to assign the CD4 or CD8 phenotype of responding clones. The raw public data were reprocessed by TCRdb itself: fastp quality trimming at Q25, MiXCR clonotype calling, in-frame beta chains only. Records with the same CDR3 protein are collapsed into one entry carrying the most frequent genes and DNA. TCRdb assigned the V and J calls; the authors' analysis was not used. The sample has approximately 60,000 distinct CDR3 sequences on record, over 7.5% of them singletons. More than 1% of the sample is held by the ten biggest clonotypes.

PBMCs were isolated by Ficoll-Paque density gradient centrifugation. The sequencing input was PBMCs or a T cell subset sorted from them (not recorded which). This sequence originates from a man aged 18 to 29 who had mild COVID-19 (a few samples of this study predate the infection). The sample titles of this study are shuffled in the database, so cell type and time point are left out; the donor was told from shared clones. The rearranged chain carries TRBV9 and TRBJ1-5; 7 nucleotides in the junction match TRBD1. The CDR3: CASSATGTANQPQHF. In nucleotide form, the sequence is TGTGCCAGCAGCGCAACCGGGACAGCCAATCAGCCCCAGCATTTT.